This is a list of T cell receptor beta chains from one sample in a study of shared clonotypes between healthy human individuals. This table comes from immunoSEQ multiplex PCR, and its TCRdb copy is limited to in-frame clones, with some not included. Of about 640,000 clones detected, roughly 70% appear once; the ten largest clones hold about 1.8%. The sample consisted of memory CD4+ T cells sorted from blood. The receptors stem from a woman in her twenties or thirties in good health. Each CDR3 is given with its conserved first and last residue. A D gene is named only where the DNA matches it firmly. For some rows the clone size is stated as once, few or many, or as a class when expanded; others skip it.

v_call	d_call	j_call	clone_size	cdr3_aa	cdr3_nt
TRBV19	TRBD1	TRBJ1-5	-	CASSRVRDRASNQPQHF	TGTGCCAGTAGTAGGGTACGGGACAGGGCTAGCAATCAGCCCCAGCATTTT
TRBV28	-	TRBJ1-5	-	CASSLFLDNNQPQHF	TGTGCCAGCAGTTTATTCCTAGACAACAATCAGCCCCAGCATTTT
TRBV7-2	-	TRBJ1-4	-	CASRGGANEKLFF	TGTGCCAGCCGCGGGGGCGCAAATGAAAAACTGTTTTTT
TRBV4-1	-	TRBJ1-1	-	CASSPTFREDTEAFF	TGCGCCAGCAGCCCAACATTCCGGGAGGACACTGAAGCTTTCTTT
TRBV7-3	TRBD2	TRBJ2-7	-	CASSLMAGGLSYEQYF	TGTGCCAGCAGCTTAATGGCGGGAGGGTTGTCCTACGAGCAGTACTTC
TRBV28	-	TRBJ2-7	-	CASRSTLSYEQYF	TGTGCCAGCAGGTCGACACTATCCTACGAGCAGTACTTC
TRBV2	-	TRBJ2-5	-	CASSRGHPETQYF	TGTGCCAGCAGTCGGGGGCATCCAGAGACCCAGTACTTC
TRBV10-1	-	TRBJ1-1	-	CASSVNRVNTEAFF	TGCGCCAGCAGTGTTAACAGGGTCAACACTGAAGCTTTCTTT
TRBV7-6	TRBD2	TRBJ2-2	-	CASSLLAGGPGELFF	TGTGCCAGCAGCCTGCTAGCGGGAGGACCCGGGGAGCTGTTTTTT
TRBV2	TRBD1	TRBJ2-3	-	CASSFTGADTQYF	TGTGCCAGCAGTTTTACAGGGGCGGATACGCAGTATTTT
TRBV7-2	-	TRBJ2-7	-	CASSPQRDSYEQYF	TGTGCCAGCAGCCCCCAGAGGGACTCCTACGAGCAGTACTTC
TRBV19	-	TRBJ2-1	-	CASSYQGSEQFF	TGTGCCAGTAGTTACCAGGGCAGTGAGCAGTTCTTC
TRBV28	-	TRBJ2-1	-	CASSSPSAATYNEQFF	TGTGCCAGCAGCTCTCCGAGCGCGGCAACCTACAATGAGCAGTTCTTC
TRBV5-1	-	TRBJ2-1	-	CASSLSRNSYNEQFF	TGCGCCAGCAGCTTGAGTCGGAATTCCTACAATGAGCAGTTCTTC
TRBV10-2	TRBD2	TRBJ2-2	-	CASSLAGAGTGELFF	TGCGCCAGCAGTTTAGCGGGAGCCGGGACGGGGGAGCTGTTTTTT
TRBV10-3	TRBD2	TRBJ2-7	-	CAISVSAGGISYEQYF	TGTGCCATCAGTGTCTCGGCGGGAGGGATCTCCTACGAGCAGTACTTC
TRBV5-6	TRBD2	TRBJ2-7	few	CASSLYGTSETYEQYF	TGTGCCAGCAGCTTGTATGGGACTAGCGAGACCTACGAGCAGTACTTC
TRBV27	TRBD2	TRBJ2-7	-	CASSFHRTSGSYEQYF	TGTGCCAGCAGTTTTCATAGGACTAGCGGGAGCTACGAGCAGTACTTC
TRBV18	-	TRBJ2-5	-	CASSAGAETQYF	TGTGCCAGCTCGGCCGGGGCAGAGACCCAGTACTTC
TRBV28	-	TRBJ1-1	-	CASSFGKGGKSEAFF	TGTGCCAGCAGTTTCGGGAAGGGGGGAAAGAGTGAAGCTTTCTTT
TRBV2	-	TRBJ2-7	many	CASSQSSSYEQYF	TGTGCCAGCAGTCAATCGTCCTCCTACGAGCAGTACTTC
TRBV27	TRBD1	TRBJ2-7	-	CASSFSGTGSYEQYF	TGTGCCAGCAGTTTCTCCGGGACAGGGTCCTACGAGCAGTACTTC
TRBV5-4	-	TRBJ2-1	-	CASSFRQVNEQFF	TGTGCCAGCAGCTTCCGCCAGGTCAATGAGCAGTTCTTC
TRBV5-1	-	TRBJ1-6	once	CASSTRFSNSPLHF	TGCGCCAGCAGTACCAGGTTCTCCAATTCACCCCTCCACTTT
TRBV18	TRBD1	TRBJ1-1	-	CASSPTGGNTEAFF	TGTGCCAGCTCACCCACAGGGGGTAACACTGAAGCTTTCTTT
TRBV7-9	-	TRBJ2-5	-	CASSLRQKETQYF	TGTGCCAGCAGCCTAAGACAGAAGGAGACCCAGTACTTC
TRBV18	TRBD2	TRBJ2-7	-	CASSPRLADRNYEQYF	TGTGCCAGCTCACCACGGCTAGCGGACCGTAACTACGAGCAGTACTTC
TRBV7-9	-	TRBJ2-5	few	CASSWAAETQYF	TGTGCCAGCAGCTGGGCAGCAGAGACCCAGTACTTC
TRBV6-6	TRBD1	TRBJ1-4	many	CASSYSRGQGYEKLFF	TGTGCCAGCAGTTACTCGAGGGGACAGGGGTATGAAAAACTGTTTTTT
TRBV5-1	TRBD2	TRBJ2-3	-	CASSPLGGSPTDTQYF	TGCGCCAGCAGCCCGCTCGGCGGGAGCCCAACAGATACGCAGTATTTT
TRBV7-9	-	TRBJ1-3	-	CASSHGTSGNTIYF	TGTGCCAGCAGCCATGGGACATCTGGAAACACCATATATTTT
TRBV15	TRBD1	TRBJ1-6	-	CATSSRTGSSPLHF	TGTGCCACCAGCTCACGGACAGGCAGCTCACCCCTCCACTTT
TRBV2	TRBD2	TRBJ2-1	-	CASSPGLAGGEQFF	TGTGCCAGCAGTCCAGGACTAGCGGGGGGGGAGCAGTTCTTC
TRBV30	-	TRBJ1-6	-	CAWSVKGGSSYNSPLHF	TGTGCCTGGAGTGTTAAGGGGGGCAGCTCCTATAATTCACCCCTCCACTTT
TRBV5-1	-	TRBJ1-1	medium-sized	CATAENLNTEAFF	TGCGCCACCGCCGAGAATTTGAACACTGAAGCTTTCTTT
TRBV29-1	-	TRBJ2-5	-	CSVGGSQETQYF	TGCAGCGTTGGGGGTTCCCAAGAGACCCAGTACTTC
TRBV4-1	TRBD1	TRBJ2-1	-	CASSQDRGDRGQFF	TGCGCCAGCAGCCAAGATCGAGGGGACAGGGGGCAGTTCTTC
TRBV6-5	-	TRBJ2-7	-	CASSYSDSSYEQYF	TGTGCCAGCAGTTACTCAGACTCCTCCTACGAGCAGTACTTC
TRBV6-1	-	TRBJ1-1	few	CASSESPVGGTEAFF	TGTGCCAGCAGTGAATCCCCCGTGGGAGGCACTGAAGCTTTCTTT
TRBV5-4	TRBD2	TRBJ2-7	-	CASSLAGGRSYEQYF	TGTGCCAGCAGCTTGGCCGGCGGGAGAAGCTACGAGCAGTACTTC
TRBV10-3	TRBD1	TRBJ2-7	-	CAIRNMDRGTYEQYF	TGTGCCATCAGGAATATGGACAGGGGTACTTACGAGCAGTACTTC
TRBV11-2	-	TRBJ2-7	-	CASSNRGGRYEQYF	TGTGCCAGCAGCAACAGGGGGGGGAGGTACGAGCAGTACTTC
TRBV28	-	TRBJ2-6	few	CASRDGANVLTF	TGTGCCAGCAGGGATGGGGCCAACGTCCTGACTTTC
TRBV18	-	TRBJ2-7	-	CASSPSLEDEQYF	TGTGCCAGCTCACCCTCCCTGGAAGACGAGCAGTACTTC
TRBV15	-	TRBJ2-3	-	CATSRVSGSTDTQYF	TGTGCCACCAGCAGAGTTAGCGGAAGCACAGATACGCAGTATTTT
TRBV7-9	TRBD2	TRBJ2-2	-	CASSLGLAGGPGELFF	TGTGCCAGCAGCTTAGGACTAGCGGGAGGGCCCGGGGAGCTGTTTTTT
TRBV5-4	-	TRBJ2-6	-	CASSPSSGANVLTF	TGTGCCAGCAGCCCGAGCTCTGGGGCCAACGTCCTGACTTTC
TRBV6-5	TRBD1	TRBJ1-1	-	CASSPTRGRFTEAFF	TGTGCCAGCAGTCCCACCAGGGGGCGTTTCACTGAAGCTTTCTTT
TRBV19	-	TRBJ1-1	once	CASSISSGRTEAFF	TGTGCCAGTAGTATAAGCTCGGGACGGACTGAAGCTTTCTTT
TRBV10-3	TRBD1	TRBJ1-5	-	CAISEDRGGNQPQHF	TGTGCCATCAGTGAGGACAGGGGAGGTAATCAGCCCCAGCATTTT
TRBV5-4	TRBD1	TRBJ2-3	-	CASSGGVRTGRGTQYF	TGTGCCAGCAGCGGAGGAGTACGGACAGGGAGAGGTACGCAGTATTTT
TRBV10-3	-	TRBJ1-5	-	CAISESKGMQQPQHF	TGTGCCATCAGTGAGTCCAAGGGGATGCAACAGCCCCAGCATTTT
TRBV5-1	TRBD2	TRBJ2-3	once	CASSSWTSISDTQYF	TGCGCCAGCAGCTCATGGACTAGTATATCCGATACGCAGTATTTT
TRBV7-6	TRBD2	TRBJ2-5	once	CASSLAPPGGQETQYF	TGTGCCAGCAGCTTAGCACCTCCGGGGGGGCAAGAGACCCAGTACTTC
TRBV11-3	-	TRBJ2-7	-	CASSSAGAAYEQYF	TGTGCCAGCAGCTCGGCTGGGGCGGCCTACGAGCAGTACTTC